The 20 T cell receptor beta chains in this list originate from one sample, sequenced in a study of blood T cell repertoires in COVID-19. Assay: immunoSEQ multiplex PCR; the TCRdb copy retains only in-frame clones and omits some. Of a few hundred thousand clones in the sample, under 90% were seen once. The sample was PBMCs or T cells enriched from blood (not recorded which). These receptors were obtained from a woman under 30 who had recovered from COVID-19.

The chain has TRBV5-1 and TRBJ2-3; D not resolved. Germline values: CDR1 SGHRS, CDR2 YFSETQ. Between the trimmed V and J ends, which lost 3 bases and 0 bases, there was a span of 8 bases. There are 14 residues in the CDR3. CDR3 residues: CASSWRSSTDTQYF. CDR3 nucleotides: TGCGCCAGCAGCTGGAGATCAAGCACAGATACGCAGTATTTT.

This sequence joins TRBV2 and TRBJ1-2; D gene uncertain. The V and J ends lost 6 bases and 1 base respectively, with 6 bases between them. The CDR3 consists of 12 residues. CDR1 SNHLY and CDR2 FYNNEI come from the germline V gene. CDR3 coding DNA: TGTGCCAGCAGCACAAATAACTATGGCTACACCTTC. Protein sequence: CASSTNNYGYTF. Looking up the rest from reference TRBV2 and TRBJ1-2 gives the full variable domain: EPEVTQTPSHQVTQMGQEVILRCVPISNHLYFYWYRQILGQKVEFLVSFYNNEISEKSEIFDDQFSVERPDGSNFTLKIRSTKLEDSAMYFCASSTNNYGYTFGSGTRLTVV.

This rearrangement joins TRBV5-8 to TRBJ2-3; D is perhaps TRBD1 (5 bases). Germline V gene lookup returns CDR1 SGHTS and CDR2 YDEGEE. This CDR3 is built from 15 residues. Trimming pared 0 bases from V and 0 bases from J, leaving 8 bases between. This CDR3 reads CASSLGQSSTDTQYF. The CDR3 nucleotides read TGTGCCAGCAGCTTGGGACAGTCTAGCACAGATACGCAGTATTTT.

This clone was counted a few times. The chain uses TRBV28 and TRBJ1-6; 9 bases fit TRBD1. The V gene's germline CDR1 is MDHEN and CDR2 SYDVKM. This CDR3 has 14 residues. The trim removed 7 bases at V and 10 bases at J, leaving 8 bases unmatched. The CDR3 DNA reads TGTGCCAGCACCGCCGGGACAGGGACCTCACCCCTCCACTTT. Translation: CASTAGTGTSPLHF.

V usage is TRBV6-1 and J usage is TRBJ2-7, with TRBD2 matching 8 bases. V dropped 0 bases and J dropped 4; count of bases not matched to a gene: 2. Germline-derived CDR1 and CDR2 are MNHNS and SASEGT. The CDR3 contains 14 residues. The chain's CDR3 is CASSEAGGGYEQYF. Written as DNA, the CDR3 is TGTGCCAGCAGTGAAGCAGGCGGGGGGTACGAGCAGTACTTC.

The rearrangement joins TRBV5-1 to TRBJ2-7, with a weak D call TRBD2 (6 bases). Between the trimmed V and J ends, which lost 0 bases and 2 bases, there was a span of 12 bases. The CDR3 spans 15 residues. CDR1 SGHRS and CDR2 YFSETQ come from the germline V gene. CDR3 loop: CASSLAEGSPYEQYF. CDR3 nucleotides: TGCGCCAGCAGCTTGGCGGAGGGGTCCCCCTACGAGCAGTACTTC.

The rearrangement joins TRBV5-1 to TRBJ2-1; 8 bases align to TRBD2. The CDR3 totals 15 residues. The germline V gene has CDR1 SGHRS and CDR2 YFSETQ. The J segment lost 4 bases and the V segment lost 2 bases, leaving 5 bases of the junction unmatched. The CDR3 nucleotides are TGCGCCAGCAGCTTAACAGCGGGGGCATACAATGAGCAGTTCTTC. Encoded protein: CASSLTAGAYNEQFF.

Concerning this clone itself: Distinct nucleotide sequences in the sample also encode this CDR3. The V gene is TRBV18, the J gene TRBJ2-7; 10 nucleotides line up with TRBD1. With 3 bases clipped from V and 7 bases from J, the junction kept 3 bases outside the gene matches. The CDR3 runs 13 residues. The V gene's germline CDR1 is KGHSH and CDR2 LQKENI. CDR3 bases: TGTGCCAGCTCACCGACAGGGGGCGGAGAGCAGTACTTC. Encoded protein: CASSPTGGGEQYF.

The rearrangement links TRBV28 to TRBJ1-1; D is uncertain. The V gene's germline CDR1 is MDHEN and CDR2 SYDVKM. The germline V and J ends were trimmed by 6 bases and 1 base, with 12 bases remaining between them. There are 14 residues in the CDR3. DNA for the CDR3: TGTGCCAGCAGAGAGGGTGCAGCGAACACTGAAGCTTTCTTT. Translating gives CASREGAANTEAFF.

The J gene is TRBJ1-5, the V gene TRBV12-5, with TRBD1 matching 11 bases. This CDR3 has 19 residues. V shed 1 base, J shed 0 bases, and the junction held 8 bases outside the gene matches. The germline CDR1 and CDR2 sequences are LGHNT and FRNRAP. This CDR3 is CASGLDWTGGVGSNQPQHF. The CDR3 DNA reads TGTGCTAGTGGTTTGGACTGGACAGGGGGCGTGGGTAGCAATCAGCCCCAGCATTTT.

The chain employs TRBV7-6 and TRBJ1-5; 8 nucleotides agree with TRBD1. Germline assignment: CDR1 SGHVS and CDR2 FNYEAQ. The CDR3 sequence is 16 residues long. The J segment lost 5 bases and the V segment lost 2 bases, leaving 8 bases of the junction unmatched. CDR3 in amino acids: CASSLTPGQAHQPQHF. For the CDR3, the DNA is TGTGCCAGCAGCTTAACCCCGGGACAGGCCCATCAGCCCCAGCATTTT.

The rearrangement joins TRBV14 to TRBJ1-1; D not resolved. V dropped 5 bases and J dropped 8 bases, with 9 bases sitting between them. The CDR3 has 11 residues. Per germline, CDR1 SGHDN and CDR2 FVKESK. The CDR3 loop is CASSTGSEAFF. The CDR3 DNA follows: TGTGCCAGCAGCACCGGGAGCGAAGCTTTCTTT.

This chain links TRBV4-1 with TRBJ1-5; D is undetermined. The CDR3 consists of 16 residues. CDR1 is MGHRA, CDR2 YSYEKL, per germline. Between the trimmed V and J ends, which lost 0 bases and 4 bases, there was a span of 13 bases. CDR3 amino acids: CASSQDRVQRNQPQHF. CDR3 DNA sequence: TGCGCCAGCAGCCAAGATAGAGTACAGAGAAATCAGCCCCAGCATTTT.

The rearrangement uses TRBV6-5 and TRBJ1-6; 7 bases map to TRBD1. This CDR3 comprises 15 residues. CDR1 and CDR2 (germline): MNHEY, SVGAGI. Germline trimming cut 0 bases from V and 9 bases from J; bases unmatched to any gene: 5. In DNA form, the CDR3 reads TGTGCCAGCAGTTACTCGACAGGGCGGAGTTCACCCCTCCACTTT. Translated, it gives CASSYSTGRSSPLHF.

The CDR3 nucleotides read TGTGCCAGCAGCCAATACCTACAGGGTATCAATTCACCCCTCCACTTT. Amino acid sequence: CASSQYLQGINSPLHF. The chain recombines TRBV9 with TRBJ1-6; D is perhaps TRBD1 (6 bases). Germline CDR1 and CDR2: SGDLS and YYNGEE. Trimming removed 4 bases at V and 7 bases at J, with 18 bases between. The CDR3 runs 16 residues.

CDR3 in amino acids: CASSPGLAGDEQYF. DNA for the CDR3: TGTGCCAGCTCACCAGGTCTAGCGGGGGACGAGCAGTACTTC. The rearrangement uses TRBV18 and TRBJ2-7; 10 bases line up with TRBD2. Germline CDR1 and CDR2: KGHSH and LQKENI. This CDR3 is built from 14 residues. After removal of 2 bases from V and 5 bases from J, the junction contained 3 bases not matched to a gene.

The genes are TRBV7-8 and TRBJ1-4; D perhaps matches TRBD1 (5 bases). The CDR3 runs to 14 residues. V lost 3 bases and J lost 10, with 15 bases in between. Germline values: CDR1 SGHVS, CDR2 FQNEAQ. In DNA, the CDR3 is TGTGCCAGCAGCTTGTCCCGGGACTGGGGAAAACTGTTTTTT. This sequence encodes CASSLSRDWGKLFF.

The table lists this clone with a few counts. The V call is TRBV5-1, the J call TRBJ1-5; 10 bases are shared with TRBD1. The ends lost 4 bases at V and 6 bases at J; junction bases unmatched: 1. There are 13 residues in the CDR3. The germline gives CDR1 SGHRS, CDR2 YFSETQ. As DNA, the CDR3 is TGCGCCAGCAGCGACAGGGGGCGTCAGCCCCAGCATTTT. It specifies CASSDRGRQPQHF.

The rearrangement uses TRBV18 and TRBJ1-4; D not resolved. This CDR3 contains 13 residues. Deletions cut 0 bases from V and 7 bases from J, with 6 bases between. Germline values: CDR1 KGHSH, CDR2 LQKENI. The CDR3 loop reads CASSPPSSEKLFF. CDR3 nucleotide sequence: TGTGCCAGCTCACCACCGTCGAGTGAAAAACTGTTTTTT. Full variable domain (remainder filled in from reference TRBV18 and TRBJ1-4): NAGVMQNPRHLVRRRGQEARLRCSPMKGHSHVYWYRQLPEEGLKFMVYLQKENIIDESGMPKERFSAEFPKEGPSILRIQQVVRGDSAAYFCASSPPSSEKLFFGSGTQLSVL.

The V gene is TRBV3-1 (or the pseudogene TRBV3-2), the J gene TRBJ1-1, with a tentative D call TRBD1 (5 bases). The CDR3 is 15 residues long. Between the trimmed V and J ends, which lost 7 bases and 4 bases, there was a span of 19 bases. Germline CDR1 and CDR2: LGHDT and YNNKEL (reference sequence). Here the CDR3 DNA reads TGTGCCAGCACCGCGGGACGAGGCGGGGGCACTGAAGCTTTCTTT. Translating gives CASTAGRGGGTEAFF.